Shown below are 18 T cell receptor beta chains from a single sample sequenced in a study of CD8 T cells in Susac syndrome. RNA was extracted with the RNeasy kit, and a quantity of about 0.45 to 1 ug was reverse transcribed using random hexamers. TCRdb ran MiXCR on the immunoSEQ multiplex PCR reads and lists one entry per CDR3 protein. The sample gives around 99,000 distinct CDR3 sequences, 90% to 96% of which show up once; just over 0.095% is in the top ten. The sequencing input was CD4+ T cells from PBMCs. All receptors derive from a human donor in good health.

The rearrangement joins TRBV6-2 or TRBV6-3 to TRBJ2-7; 9 bases fit TRBD1. V trimming: 7 bases; J trimming: 2 bases; junction bases outside the gene matches: 0. The CDR3 runs 12 residues. From germline, CDR1 is MNHEY and CDR2 SVGEGT. CDR3 loop: CASNRGPYEQYF. In DNA form, the CDR3 reads TGTGCCAGCAACAGGGGGCCCTACGAGCAGTACTTC.

V gene TRBV6-2 or TRBV6-3 combines with J gene TRBJ2-7, with D possibly matching TRBD1 (5 bases). Looked up from germline, CDR1 is MNHEY and CDR2 is SVGEGT. The CDR3 consists of 16 residues. V lost 0 bases, J lost 0 bases, and 12 bases lay in between. The CDR3 loop reads CASSYSTWGSSYEQYF. CDR3 nucleotides: TGTGCCAGCAGTTACTCGACCTGGGGCAGCTCCTACGAGCAGTACTTC.

The chain has TRBV28 and TRBJ2-6; TRBD1 agrees at 8 bases. CDR1 and CDR2 from the germline V gene are MDHEN and SYDVKM. The CDR3 spans 15 residues. With 5 bases clipped from V and 3 bases from J, the junction kept 3 bases outside the gene matches. This CDR3 is CASSKDRVGANVLTF. The CDR3 region has the DNA TGTGCCAGCAGTAAGGACAGGGTTGGGGCCAACGTCCTGACTTTC.

The chain joins TRBV9 to TRBJ2-1, with 8 bases identical to TRBD1. The CDR3 spans 15 residues. V lost 0 bases, J lost 3 bases, and 2 bases stayed unmatched. CDR1 and CDR2 (germline): SGDLS, YYNGEE. CDR3 protein: CASSVGTGNYNEQFF. The CDR3 DNA reads as TGTGCCAGCAGCGTAGGGACAGGGAACTACAATGAGCAGTTCTTC.

The chain uses TRBV7-9 and TRBJ2-7, with D possibly TRBD2 on 5 matching bases. Trimming pared 5 bases from V and 3 bases from J, leaving 11 bases between. The CDR3 loop spans 13 amino acids. The germline V gene encodes CDR1 SEHNR and CDR2 FQNEAQ (reference sequence). The CDR3 DNA is TGTGCCAGCAGCGGACGAGGGATCTACGAGCAGTACTTC. Translating it yields CASSGRGIYEQYF.

This clonotype was seen just once. The rearrangement links TRBV30 to TRBJ2-1; 10 nucleotides match TRBD2. Germline CDR1 GTSNPN, CDR2 SVGIG (reference sequence). The CDR3 totals 14 residues. The V gene end was trimmed by 5 bases and the J gene end by 4 bases; junction bases not matched to a gene: 5. As DNA, the CDR3 is TGTGCCTGGCGTACTAGCGGGGAGTACAATGAGCAGTTCTTC. Its translation: CAWRTSGEYNEQFF.

The gene calls are TRBV5-1 and TRBJ2-3; TRBD2 is a possible D gene (5 bases). Germline loops: CDR1 SGHRS, CDR2 YFSETQ. The CDR3 contains 12 residues. Between the trimmed V and J ends, which lost 1 base and 6 bases, there was a span of 6 bases. The CDR3 loop is CASSLPSDTQYF. CDR3 nucleotides: TGCGCCAGCAGCTTGCCTAGCGATACGCAGTATTTT.

The V gene is TRBV20-1, the J gene TRBJ2-1; TRBD2 might be the D (5 bases). The V gene's germline CDR1 is DFQATT and CDR2 SNEGSKA (reference sequence). Between the trimmed V and J ends, which lost 2 bases and 6 bases, there was a span of 17 bases. The CDR3 covers 15 residues. This chain's CDR3 is CSARPPSGRVNEQFF. The CDR3 DNA reads TGCAGTGCTAGACCGCCCAGCGGCCGAGTCAATGAGCAGTTCTTC.

V and J are TRBV29-1 and TRBJ1-1, with a tentative D call TRBD1 (6 bases). The V end lost 8 bases, the J end lost 3 bases, and 19 bases lay between the germline ends. CDR3 length: 14 residues. The germline V gene encodes CDR1 SQVTM and CDR2 ANQGSEA. In DNA, the CDR3 is TGCAGCTCTAGGAGGGGGGGCGTCGACACTGAAGCTTTCTTT. It codes for CSSRRGGVDTEAFF.

The V and J genes are TRBV24-1 and TRBJ2-2; TRBD2 matches at 7 bases. Germline CDR1 is KGHDR and CDR2 is SFDVKD. V shed 9 bases and J 3 bases; nucleotides not matched to a gene: 9. The CDR3 is 15 residues long. The CDR3 DNA reads TGTGCCACCGCCTCGGGGGGTCCGGACACCGGGGAGCTGTTTTTT. This gives the protein CATASGGPDTGELFF.

This clonotype was counted once. V and J are TRBV6-5 and TRBJ2-7; a possible D gene is TRBD1 (5 bases). Trimming pared 6 bases from V and 5 bases from J, leaving 8 bases between. This CDR3 contains 11 residues. Germline V CDR1 and CDR2: MNHEY, SVGAGI. Here the CDR3 reads CASSQGHEQYF. The CDR3 bases are TGTGCCAGCAGCCAGGGCCACGAGCAGTACTTC.

This sequence joins TRBV4-2 and TRBJ2-7; 7 bases fit TRBD2. The CDR3 length is 15 residues. Germline CDR1 reads LGHNA; CDR2 reads YNFKEQ. J was trimmed by 6 bases and V by 4 bases; bases with no gene match: 12. The chain's CDR3 is CASSLEGGQGSEQYF. In DNA, the CDR3 is TGTGCCAGCAGCCTTGAGGGAGGGCAGGGAAGCGAGCAGTACTTC.

This sequence joins TRBV15 and TRBJ2-1; no reliable D call. The V end lost 1 base, the J end lost 0 bases, and 7 bases lay between the germline ends. The CDR3 contains 15 residues. Germline assignment: CDR1 LNHNV and CDR2 YYDKDF (reference sequence). This CDR3 reads CATSRGRNSYNEQFF. CDR3 DNA: TGTGCCACCAGCAGAGGACGGAACTCCTACAATGAGCAGTTCTTC.

V is TRBV3-1 and J is TRBJ2-7; weak D call: TRBD1 (7 bases). Germline lookup yields CDR1 LGHDT and CDR2 YNNKEL (reference sequence). With 6 bases removed from V and 5 bases from J, the gap between germline ends came to 17 bases. The CDR3 runs 14 residues. The DNA for the CDR3 is TGTGCCAGCAGTCACCAGGGGGGCCTGGACGAGCAGTACTTC. Encoded protein: CASSHQGGLDEQYF.

The rearrangement uses TRBV7-2 and TRBJ2-6; D uncertain. The germline CDR1 and CDR2 sequences are SGHTA and FQGNSA. The CDR3 has 14 residues. V lost 3 bases, J lost 0 bases, and 3 bases lay in between. The CDR3, as DNA: TGTGCCAGCAGCTTGAGCTCTGGGGCCAACGTCCTGACTTTC. Its protein product is CASSLSSGANVLTF.

The rearrangement uses TRBV12-3 or TRBV12-4 and TRBJ1-1; tentative D call: TRBD1 (5 bases). The CDR3 contains 12 residues. Between the trimmed V and J ends, which lost 8 bases and 5 bases, there was a span of 12 bases. Here the CDR3 DNA reads TGTGCCAGCGCAGGGAAGAGGACTGAAGCTTTCTTT. This sequence encodes CASAGKRTEAFF.

The chain links TRBV20-1 to TRBJ2-7, with 8 bases that match TRBD1. Looked up from germline, CDR1 is DFQATT and CDR2 is SNEGSKA (reference sequence). The CDR3 consists of 15 residues. V was pared by 5 bases and J by 3 bases, with 12 bases of the junction left unmatched. CDR3 nucleotide sequence: TGCAGTGCTGCACCGGGACAGGAACGAATCTACGAGCAGTACTTC. Its protein product is CSAAPGQERIYEQYF.

This sequence joins TRBV12-3 or TRBV12-4 and TRBJ2-7, with 10 nucleotides matching TRBD1. V dropped 3 bases and J dropped 6; count of bases not matched to a gene: 5. This CDR3 has 14 amino acids. CDR3 protein: CASSLGTGVLEQYF. CDR3 sequence (DNA): TGTGCCAGCAGTTTGGGGACAGGGGTCCTCGAGCAGTACTTC.